This T cell receptor (beta chain) was recovered during a study of blood T cell repertoires in COVID-19. Looking at the study overall: Material from acute and convalescent COVID-19 was sourced from the United States, Italy and Spain. PBMCs, B-cell-depleted T cells, or T cells were the source of the cDNA or gDNA that made up the material.

The ends lost 1 base at V and 6 bases at J; junction bases unmatched: 17. Germline assignment: CDR1 MDHEN and CDR2 SYDVKM. This CDR3 comprises 18 residues. The assay was immunoSEQ multiplex PCR, and TCRdb's table has in-frame clones only and misses some. The profile shows approximately 100,000 clones, roughly 85% of them singletons. Specimen: peripheral blood. The receptor was isolated from a human donor in a cohort sampled during active COVID-19. The chain is built from TRBV28 and TRBJ2-5, with TRBD1 matching over 7 bases. CDR3 DNA sequence: TGTGCCAGCAGTTTATCCGGGTACGGGGACAGCAGCTTGAAGACCCAGTACTTC. Protein: CASSLSGYGDSSLKTQYF.